The table lists the clone carrying this T cell receptor beta chain with a few counts. The sample comes from a study of blood T cell repertoires in COVID-19. As for the study in general: The United States, Italy and Spain provided the acute and convalescent COVID-19 samples. The cDNA or gDNA used as material had been derived from T cells, B-cell-depleted T cells, or PBMCs.

The repertoire was sequenced with immunoSEQ multiplex PCR; TCRdb's copy has only in-frame clones and lacks some. The table lists 35,000 to 55,000 clones, around 70% of them singletons. The length of the CDR3 is 15 residues. The V end lost 6 bases, the J end lost 0 bases, and 15 bases lay between the germline ends. In germline, CDR1 is LNHDA, CDR2 SQIVND (reference sequence). This sequence joins TRBV19 and TRBJ2-7; D perhaps matches TRBD1 (5 bases). The sequence was obtained from a man older than 75 with acute or convalescent COVID-19. Sequencing input: peripheral blood. CDR3 coding DNA: TGTGCCAGTAGCCCTGTAGGGGAAACCTCCTACGAGCAGTACTTC. Protein sequence: CASSPVGETSYEQYF. Looking up the rest from reference TRBV19 and TRBJ2-7 gives the full variable domain: DGGITQSPKYLFRKEGQNVTLSCEQNLNHDAMYWYRQDPGQGLRLIYYSQIVNDFQKGDIAEGYSVSREKKESFPLTVTSAQKNPTAFYLCASSPVGETSYEQYFGPGTRLTVT.